This T cell receptor (beta chain) was captured by sequencing in a study of T-cell reconstitution after alpha-beta-depleted transplantation in children (dated by TCRdb to between 2015 and 2016). A note on the overall study: Using TCR repertoire profiling, the study quantitatively followed how T-cell immune reconstitution unfolded in children after TCRalphabeta/CD19-depleted allogeneic hematopoietic cell transplantation.

Based on the germline V gene, the CDR1 and CDR2 sequences are SGHRS and YFSETQ. Trimming at the junction amounts to 0 bases on V and 3 bases on J, and the germline ends lie 8 bases apart. The CDR3 goes from the cysteine to the phenylalanine over 14 residues. This entry keeps only the CDR3 DNA: 42 bases, framed from base 1. Library preparation used PCR. Sequencing instrument: Illumina HiSeq 2500. TCR library preparation used molecular barcoding, with unique molecular identifiers applied to normalize quantification of the TCRbeta repertoire. TCRdb reran the public reads through fastp at Q25 and MiXCR, keeping productive beta chains. Each record represents a unique CDR3 protein, reported with the most common genes and DNA among its rows. This sample holds approximately 400,000 distinct CDR3 sequences; approximately 10% were observed only once. 4.5% to 7% of the sample rests with the top ten. This clonotype was recorded at least ten times. Its antigen remains unidentified. No quality values exist for individual bases; no much larger clone is one base distant.

This sample comprised PBMCs from the stem cell graft donor, obtained from the stem cell graft. The chain employs TRBV5-1 and TRBJ2-3; the D gene is perhaps TRBD2, from 6 matching bases. This TCR was sampled from a human donor who donated a stem cell graft to a child with acute myeloid leukemia. The nucleotide sequence reads as follows: TGCGCCAGCAGCTTGGCTGGGACTACAGATACGCAGTATTTT. This translates into CASSLAGTTDTQYF.